This TCR beta chain is from a study of early T cells in non-severe SARS-CoV-2 infection. The CDR3 loop spans 17 amino acids. V shed 8 bases and J 2 bases; nucleotides not matched to a gene: 15. Germline assignment: CDR1 SGHAT and CDR2 FQNNGV. TCRdb processed the 5' RACE reads anew with MiXCR; each CDR3 protein has one entry. The sample has about 44,000 distinct CDR3 sequences; around 6.1% are singletons. V is TRBV11-2 and J is TRBJ2-1; 7 bases agree with TRBD2. The specimen was whole blood, collected at baseline. The receptor comes from an adult who was a healthcare worker with PCR-confirmed SARS-CoV-2 infection or an uninfected control (not recorded which). CDR3 in amino acids: CASWLAATGGAYNEQFF. The CDR3 nucleotides are TGTGCCAGCTGGCTAGCGGCCACTGGTGGGGCCTACAATGAGCAGTTCTTC.